This T cell receptor (beta chain) originates from a study of blood T cell repertoires in COVID-19. Study-wide background: Researchers got acute and convalescent COVID-19 samples from the United States, Italy and Spain.

CDR3 size: 14 residues. V was shortened by 2 bases and J by 4 bases, with 11 bases between the two germline ends. Per germline, CDR1 MGHDK and CDR2 SYGVNS. Patients at the Seattle site were enrolled during active infection and followed longitudinally. Produced via immunoSEQ multiplex PCR; TCRdb's table is partial and in-frame only. The sample contains fewer than 45,000 clones, less than 80% of which appear only once. This chain joins TRBV25-1 and TRBJ1-2; TRBD1 is a possible D gene (6 bases). The clonotype comes from a man between 65 and 85 years old with COVID-19, enrolled during active disease. Sample: peripheral blood. The chain's CDR3 is CASSEGWTVYGYTF. The CDR3 bases are TGTGCCAGCAGTGAAGGCTGGACAGTCTATGGCTACACCTTC.